The rows below give T cell receptor beta chains drawn from one sample of a study of T cells after yellow fever vaccination. TCRdb ran MiXCR on the 5' RACE reads and lists one entry per CDR3 protein. The sample contains about 430,000 distinct CDR3 sequences, under 20% of which appear only once. This sample comprised PBMCs, obtained before the yellow fever booster vaccination. These receptors all stem from a man between 18 and 29 years old who received the YFV17D yellow fever vaccine. The CDR3 runs from the conserved cysteine through the conserved F or W.

j_call v_call cdr3_aa
TRBJ1-3 TRBV12-3/TRBV12-4 CASSPTDDGNTIYF
TRBJ2-5 TRBV29-1 CSVEGQGAGEETQYF
TRBJ2-5 TRBV6-5 CASSPRLAGSQETQYF
TRBJ1-3 TRBV29-1 CSVASGNTIYF
TRBJ2-3 TRBV29-1 CSVEDTQWGNTDTQYF
TRBJ1-4 TRBV7-9 CASSLGEGGKLFF
TRBJ2-1 TRBV4-2 CASSQDETSISYNEQFF
TRBJ1-2 TRBV10-3 CAISGDSYGYTF
TRBJ1-2 TRBV11-1 CASSLGRTDLYGYTF
TRBJ1-1 TRBV20-1 CSARRGAMNTEAFF
TRBJ1-5 TRBV4-2 CASSQDGRSLGPQHF
TRBJ2-7 TRBV7-9 CASSSPTDYYEQYF
TRBJ1-6 TRBV5-1 CASSSGTHNSPLHF
TRBJ1-1 TRBV10-3 CAIAPGRMNTEAFF
TRBJ1-6 TRBV28 CASSFRTPLHF
TRBJ2-1 TRBV18 CASSRKEGTGPYNEQFF
TRBJ2-7 TRBV27 CASSLSAGNPHEQYF
TRBJ2-6 TRBV5-1 CASSPAAAGAGANVLTF
TRBJ1-5 TRBV7-9 CASSWTGNQPQHF
TRBJ1-1 TRBV29-1 CSVRTPNTEAFF
TRBJ1-6 TRBV20-1 CSARDRDSPLHF
TRBJ1-4 TRBV12-3/TRBV12-4 CASTPGNSGKLFF
TRBJ2-7 TRBV10-1 CASRPGQGGDSSEQYF
TRBJ2-5 TRBV15 CATSRLWSLYQETQYF